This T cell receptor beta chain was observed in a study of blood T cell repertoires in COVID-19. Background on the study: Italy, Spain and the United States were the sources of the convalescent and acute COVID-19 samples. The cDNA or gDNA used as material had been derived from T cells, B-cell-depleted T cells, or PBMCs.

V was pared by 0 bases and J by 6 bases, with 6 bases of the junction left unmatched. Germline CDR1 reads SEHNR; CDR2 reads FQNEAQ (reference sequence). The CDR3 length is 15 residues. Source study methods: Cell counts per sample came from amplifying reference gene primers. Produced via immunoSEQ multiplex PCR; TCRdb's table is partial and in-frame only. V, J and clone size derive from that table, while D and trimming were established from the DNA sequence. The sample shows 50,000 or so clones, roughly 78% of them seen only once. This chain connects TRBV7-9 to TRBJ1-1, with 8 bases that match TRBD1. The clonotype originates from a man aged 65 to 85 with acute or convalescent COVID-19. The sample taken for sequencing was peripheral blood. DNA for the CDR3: TGTGCCAGCAGCTTAGCGGATCAGGGGGCATCTGAAGCTTTCTTT. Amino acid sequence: CASSLADQGASEAFF. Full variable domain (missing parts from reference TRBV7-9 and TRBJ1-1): DTGVSQNPRHKITKRGQNVTFRCDPISEHNRLYWYRQTLGQGPEFLTYFQNEAQLEKSRLLSDRFSAERPKGSFSTLEIQRTEQGDSAMYLCASSLADQGASEAFFGQGTRLTVV.